The clone carrying this TCR beta chain was observed a single time. The target antigen is unknown. This sample is drawn from a study of blood T cells in healthy people across ages. Alongside a J-beta primer mix, a sample-barcoded 5' primer served in a second PCR lasting 7 to 11 cycles. TCRdb processed the 5' RACE reads anew with MiXCR; each CDR3 protein has one entry. The sample has 1.2 million to 1.5 million distinct CDR3 sequences; around 59% are singletons. The V gene's germline CDR1 is SEHNR and CDR2 FQNEAQ (reference sequence). The CDR3 spans 14 residues. Study observations and caveats: Per-million-T-cell TCR beta diversity fell roughly linearly with age.

Sequenced material: blood. The sequence came from a man between 18 and 35 years old in good health. The rearrangement joins TRBV7-9 to TRBJ2-4; 10 bases match TRBD1. The DNA end is a closer match to TRBJ2-7, so the J assignment may be wrong. CDR3 in amino acids: CASWPGQGAYEQYF. The CDR3 nucleotides read TGTGCCAGCTGGCCTGGACAGGGGGCCTACGAGCAGTACTTC.